The sequence of this T cell receptor (beta chain) was determined in a study of cytomegalovirus exposure and HLA in healthy donors (TCRdb year 2017). Regarding the complete study: In an earlier analysis of about 560 of the donors, 276 Gb of sequence data and just under 120 million unique TCR beta sequences from approximately 180 million T cells were reported. Roughly 300 gigabases of sequencing data and around 85 million unique TCR sequences made up an early release that covered nearly 650 HLA-typed donors. Of the roughly 390 genotyped donors, 65% to 90% were placed in the genetic ancestry cluster associated with self-reported Caucasian donors. The study aimed to test whether cataloging public T cell receptors could reveal signatures of past pathogen exposure. The study used immunosequencing to profile the T cell repertoires of about 670 subjects and linked those repertoires to cytomegalovirus serostatus. In addition to the first cohort of hundreds of subjects, a separate validation cohort of approximately 130 different subjects was used. To predict cytomegalovirus infection status, the study combined high-throughput TCR immunosequencing, statistical association of individual TCRs with disease status, and machine learning. A later analysis re-examined previously published TCR beta repertoires from 600 to 700 donors and added high-resolution HLA genotyping to investigate patterns of TCR occurrence. In the later analysis, no new phenotypic data were used to find candidate immune exposures; instead, reliance was placed on TCR beta sequences and their occurrence across donors. An earlier analysis of several hundred of the donors used high-throughput TCR beta sequencing to judge whether each TCR beta V gene segment behaved as functional or pseudogenic. Alongside the repertoire data, information on donor age, sex, ethnicity and CMV serostatus was compiled. A later genetic analysis took genome-wide SNP genotypes for about 55% of the 666 donors and used that subset as a discovery cohort. Every repertoire in the discovery cohort had been generated on one and the same sequencing platform. Both class I and class II loci were covered by HLA typing, at four-digit resolution. Typing coverage varied by locus: roughly 629-630 donors for A, B, C, DRB1 and DQB1; approximately 560 for DQA1; about 590 for DPA1; 450 to 480 for DPB1. Because of strong linkage in the cohort, roughly five DR-DQ haplotypes were treated as single units for association and clustering. On average, 235,054 unique TCR beta nucleotide sequences were sequenced per donor among about 400 genotyped donors of the cohort, with approximately 18% of those sequences being non-productive.

As concerns this clone: Its binding antigen is unknown. Nothing much larger sits one base from this clone, and base qualities are not available.

Overall study outcomes, separate from this receptor: The cohort was sequenced for TCR beta chains only, and without alpha or paired-chain data the features that could be detected were limited. A later analysis associated approximately 17,000 TCR beta sequences with specific HLA alleles at a false discovery rate of 0.05. Because counts were too low, around 18 rarely observed V segments, including chromosome 9 orphons, were left out of the earlier analysis of 500 to 750 of the donors. A later analysis found that most CMV-associated TCR beta chains appeared HLA-restricted, with HLA associations seemingly driven largely by CMV exposure. A total of some 180 TCR beta chains were listed by the study as associated with cytomegalovirus. A group of highly shared sequence variants was considered likely to be a technical artifact of the sequencing pipeline. In a later analysis, the rate of TCR association differed among HLA loci, with DRB1 alleles having the most associated TCRs and HLA-C alleles having the fewest. The 87-base-pair reads could not distinguish some IMGT-functional V segments, including TRBV6-2 and TRBV6-3, so those segments were excluded. The authors suggested that the approach could potentially be generalized to other disease states and immunological phenotypes. Because HLA typing was missing for some donors at each locus, association tests included only the typed subset. An earlier analysis of roughly 570 of the donors showed that most TCR beta V segments appeared in productive rearrangements either about 87% or about 30% of the time, which broadly matched IMGT annotations. A later genetic analysis reported fewer N-insertions in productive TCRs among donors in an Asian-associated ancestry cluster than the roughly 650-donor mean. In vitro tests confirmed that a few of the cytomegalovirus-associated TCR beta chains recognize cytomegalovirus antigens. A further reported finding was that TCR beta sequences accurately predicted the HLA-A and HLA-B alleles for most subjects in the first cohort. In a later analysis, HLA-associated TCR beta chains were found to be more clonally expanded and to have lower generation probabilities than equally common non-associated chains. Most TCR sequences were seen in very few donors, while some public TCRs were found in many individuals. For the cohort, immune exposure information was limited to CMV serostatus. Several of the top co-occurrence clusters appeared to be linked to parvovirus B19, influenza, CMV and Epstein-Barr virus, according to a later analysis. The classifier was reported to diagnose cytomegalovirus status with high specificity and sensitivity in both the original cohort and the validation cohort. Roughly uniform sequencing depth across donors was assumed in presence/absence analyses, although this assumption may not hold. An association between a missense DCLRE1C variant and V-gene and J-gene trimming of TCR beta chains was found in a later genetic analysis and replicated in an independent cohort. Assigning TCR associations to individual alleles was difficult when HLA alleles, especially DR and DQ, strongly co-occurred. Correlated functional status among segregating V segments might be attributable to linkage disequilibrium, but an unknown experimental factor could not be ruled out.

Libraries came from the immunoSEQ multiplex PCR assay. For the multiplex PCR, a mixture combining 60 forward primers for TCR Vbeta segments and 13 reverse primers for TCR Jbeta segments was used. Amplification of the CDR3 region of rearranged TCR beta genes was performed with a multiplex PCR assay on genomic DNA. The amplified TCR beta libraries were sequenced on the Illumina HiSeq System as 87-base-pair reads. The original methods were these. A later analysis counted tens of millions of unique TCR beta chains across the 700 or so repertoires, and roughly 11 million of these chains were shared by at least two donors. Raw reads were error-corrected and collapsed into unique sequences by a nearest-neighbor algorithm in which closely related sequences were merged to remove PCR and sequencing errors. To assign V, D and J gene segments, CDR3 sequences were aligned to IMGT reference sequences. For a sequence to be retained, a match of at least six nucleotides was required to both a V gene segment and a J gene segment. A rearrangement was called productive if the CDR3 had no stop codons and remained in frame with V and J, and every other rearrangement was called non-productive. Following IMGT convention, CDR3 was defined as the stretch from the second conserved V-encoded cysteine to the conserved J-encoded phenylalanine. The earlier analysis of about 610 of the donors excluded any sequence lacking an unambiguous match to a single V gene segment. In an earlier analysis of around 600 of the donors, V segments were called functional above 56.7% productive rearrangements and were called segregating when the between-donor standard deviation exceeded 5%. A statistical classification framework was developed to diagnose cytomegalovirus status using the catalog of TCR beta chain sequences. In a later analysis, TCR nucleotide sequences were compared against IMGT/GENE-DB human TR gene sequences so that V and J genes could be assigned. In a later analysis, CDR3 sequences and most-parsimonious VDJ recombination scenarios were assigned using the TCRdist pipeline. A later analysis defined each TCR beta chain by its CDR3 amino acid sequence plus V-gene family, and excluded reads lacking a unique V-gene family. To address suspected cross-contamination and a sequencing artifact, a later analysis removed 592 highly shared, low-generation-probability nucleotide sequences. For each public chain, a later analysis derived a clonal expansion index from normalized ranks of inferred template counts within each repertoire. Generation probabilities in a later analysis came from a VDJ recombination model fitted to out-of-frame rearrangements, and those results were checked against IGoR. A later analysis scored TCR-TCR, TCR-HLA and TCR-CMV co-occurrence with hypergeometric tests, applying a repertoire-size bias correction to TCR pairs. In a later analysis, false discovery rates were estimated by permuting HLA or CMV assignments 20 times. In a later analysis, co-occurring TCRs were grouped using DBSCAN, with TCRdist sequence similarity added in when clustering inside HLA-allele-positive subsets. For co-occurrence clustering, repertoires with fewer than 30,000 or more than 120,000 public chains were excluded, along with 4 to 6 repertoires with anomalous nucleotide sharing. TCRdb re-hosts the immuneACCESS table, in-frame sequences only. Its copies lack some clones; in the studies checked, an unresolved V gene accounts for under half of them, and the cause for the rest is not known. V and J calls and clone size are copied from that table; D and trimming were computed from the DNA. This sample has 180,000 or so clones in its table, and approximately 80% of those were observed once. Jointly, the top ten make up around 1.6% of the sample.

The germline V gene yields SGDLS for CDR1 and YYNGEE for CDR2. Reading from cysteine to phenylalanine, the CDR3 counts 14 amino acids. Solely the CDR3 DNA is kept, with 42 bases framed from the first base. The V and J ends are trimmed by 4 bases and 4 bases, leaving 14 bases between them. In total, over 600 healthy bone marrow donors made up the cohort. Cohort members were all nominally healthy when sampled, although unrecorded immune exposures were likely present. The donor was CMV seronegative and was included in the group of 352 seronegative cohort members. A peripheral blood sample was collected from each donor, and TCR beta sequencing was performed on peripheral blood mononuclear cells. Genomic DNA was extracted from the blood cell samples with the Qiagen DNeasy Blood Extraction Kit.

The rearranged chain carries TRBV9 and TRBJ1-1, with a weak D call of TRBD1 (5 bases match). Material for sequencing was PBMCs. This TCR was recovered from a young man in good health and CMV-seronegative. This receptor carries the CDR3 CASSSGTGGTEAFF. The bases read TGTGCCAGCAGCTCGGGGACGGGGGGCACTGAAGCTTTCTTT.